The 23 T cell receptor beta chains given below trace back to one sample, sequenced in a study of shared clonotypes between healthy human individuals. Profiled with immunoSEQ multiplex PCR; TCRdb holds only in-frame clones, not every one. The data hold about 2.4 million clones, with just over 90% observed a single time. Sequences were obtained from naive CD4+ T cells sorted from blood. Subset reported: CD45RA+ positively selected. Receptors originate from a man in his late teens or twenties in good health.

This clone was recorded only once. The chain couples TRBV19 to TRBJ2-3; 7 nucleotides align to TRBD2. Trimming at V came to 8 bases and at J to 6 bases, leaving 11 bases not matched to a gene. The CDR3 runs 14 residues. Germline loops: CDR1 LNHDA, CDR2 SQIVND (reference sequence). The CDR3 DNA is TGTGCCAGTGGGGGGGTTGGGAGCAGCGATACGCAGTATTTT. This sequence encodes CASGGVGSSDTQYF.

The chain is built from TRBV7-8 and TRBJ1-1; 7 bases are shared with TRBD1. CDR3 length: 14 amino acids. Germline V gene sequence: CDR1 SGHVS, CDR2 FQNEAQ. With 2 bases clipped from V and 3 bases from J, the junction kept 3 bases outside the gene matches. This chain's CDR3 is CASSLTTGDTEAFF. The CDR3 bases are TGTGCCAGCAGCTTAACCACAGGGGACACTGAAGCTTTCTTT.

The chain employs TRBV6-5 and TRBJ2-7; a possible D gene is TRBD2 (5 bases). The CDR3 length is 14 residues. The V end was cut by 0 bases, the J end by 3 bases, with 9 bases between. The V gene's germline CDR1 is MNHEY and CDR2 SVGAGI. CDR3 sequence reads: CASSYSRAGYEQYF. CDR3 nucleotide sequence: TGTGCCAGCAGTTACTCGAGGGCAGGCTACGAGCAGTACTTC.

The J gene is TRBJ1-6, the V gene TRBV6-6; TRBD1 agrees at 9 bases. Germline CDR1 and CDR2: MNHNY and SVGAGI (reference sequence). V trimming: 10 bases; J trimming: 0 bases; junction bases outside the gene matches: 4. This CDR3 spans 15 amino acids. The CDR3 sequence is CATQGAGSYNSPLHF. CDR3 sequence (DNA): TGTGCCACACAGGGGGCGGGCTCCTATAATTCACCCCTCCACTTT.

The chain joins TRBV9 to TRBJ1-3, with D possibly being TRBD1 (5 bases). The CDR3 runs 16 residues. Germline V gene sequence: CDR1 SGDLS, CDR2 YYNGEE. Trimming shortened V by 0 bases and J by 0 bases, and 10 bases separated the two germline ends. CDR3: CASSVDQGISGNTIYF. CDR3 sequence (DNA): TGTGCCAGCAGCGTAGACCAGGGCATCTCTGGAAACACCATATATTTT.

CDR3 bases: TGTGCCAGCAGCTTAGGCGGAGGGGTTCTCAATGAGCAGTTCTTC. Protein sequence: CASSLGGGVLNEQFF. The rearrangement uses TRBV7-2 and TRBJ2-1; D is perhaps TRBD2 (6 bases). Germline assignment: CDR1 SGHTA and CDR2 FQGNSA. Trimming took off 1 base at V and 6 bases at J, with 13 bases between the two ends. The CDR3 is made up of 15 amino acids.

In nucleotides, the CDR3 is TGTGCCATCAGTGAGTCGCGTGCGTTCAGGCAGGGGGTGAACACTGAAGCTTTCTTT. Translation: CAISESRAFRQGVNTEAFF. V and J are TRBV10-3 and TRBJ1-1, with 7 bases matching TRBD1. V lost 0 bases and J lost 0; bases outside the gene matches: 13. Germline V CDR1 and CDR2: ENHRY, SYGVKD. CDR3 length: 19 amino acids.

The chain recombines TRBV6-6 with TRBJ2-4; TRBD2 aligns across 12 bases. The CDR3 has 13 residues. V gave up 0 bases and J gave up 12 bases; unmatched junction bases: 0. The germline gives CDR1 MNHNY, CDR2 SVGAGI (reference sequence). The DNA of the CDR3 is TGTGCCAGCAGTTACTCGACTAGCGGGAGTCAGTACTTC. Translation gives CASSYSTSGSQYF.

The V and J genes are TRBV2 and TRBJ1-5; D is ambiguous. Germline CDR1 and CDR2: SNHLY and FYNNEI. The CDR3 length is 13 residues. Trimming removed 6 bases from V and 5 bases from J, with 11 bases in between. This chain's CDR3 is CASRRVLDQPQHF. The CDR3 DNA reads as TGTGCCAGCAGGAGGGTCTTGGATCAGCCCCAGCATTTT.

The chain uses TRBV9 and TRBJ2-3; 7 positions match TRBD1. The CDR3 has 15 amino acids. V was clipped by 0 bases and J by 6 bases; unmatched bases: 7. Germline V lookup: CDR1 SGDLS, CDR2 YYNGEE. The CDR3 sequence: CASSVENRGPDTQYF. CDR3 DNA sequence: TGTGCCAGCAGCGTAGAGAACAGGGGTCCGGATACGCAGTATTTT.

V gene TRBV2 combines with J gene TRBJ1-2; tentatively, D is TRBD1 (5 bases). The CDR3 is 14 residues long. CDR1 and CDR2 (germline): SNHLY, FYNNEI. V was pared by 6 bases and J by 4 bases, with 15 bases between. The CDR3 DNA reads TGTGCCAGCAGACTCGGGGAGGGGATCTATGGCTACACCTTC. Its protein product is CASRLGEGIYGYTF.

The V gene is TRBV10-2, the J gene TRBJ2-4, with D maybe TRBD1 (6 bases). Germline V gene data show CDR1 as WSHSY and CDR2 as SAAADI. This CDR3 comprises 15 residues. V lost 3 bases to trimming and J lost 0 bases, with 9 bases between them. This chain's CDR3 is CASSDGTLAKNIQYF. Here the CDR3 DNA reads TGCGCCAGCAGTGATGGGACATTAGCCAAAAACATTCAGTACTTC.

Concerning this clone: Other DNA sequences in this sample translate to the same CDR3. The J gene is TRBJ1-5, the V gene TRBV18, with D maybe TRBD1 (5 bases). Trimming shortened V by 4 bases and J by 4 bases, and 8 bases separated the two germline ends. The CDR3 sequence is 13 residues long. CDR1 and CDR2 (germline): KGHSH, LQKENI. The CDR3 here is CASSRSGNQPQHF. The CDR3 nucleotides are TGTGCCAGCTCACGATCAGGGAATCAGCCCCAGCATTTT. Complete variable domain (other parts from reference TRBV18 and TRBJ1-5): NAGVMQNPRHLVRRRGQEARLRCSPMKGHSHVYWYRQLPEEGLKFMVYLQKENIIDESGMPKERFSAEFPKEGPSILRIQQVVRGDSAAYFCASSRSGNQPQHFGDGTRLSIL.

The chain links TRBV9 to TRBJ1-1; possibly TRBD1 for D (5 bases). The CDR3 totals 18 residues. Germline CDR1 reads SGDLS; CDR2 reads YYNGEE. V lost 0 bases, J lost 1 base, and 19 bases lay in between. CDR3: CASSVAVKWAGTNTEAFF. CDR3 nucleotides: TGTGCCAGCAGCGTAGCTGTGAAGTGGGCAGGGACGAACACTGAAGCTTTCTTT.

CDR3 region: CASSKGPDTNYGYTF. In nucleotides, the CDR3 is TGTGCCAGCAGCAAAGGGCCTGATACTAACTATGGCTACACCTTC. The genes are TRBV21-1 and TRBJ1-2; TRBD1 was called by the table and not checked on the DNA. TRBV21-1 is shown as a pseudogene. The CDR3 covers 15 residues.

The chain uses TRBV27 and TRBJ2-7, with TRBD1 matching over 9 bases. In germline, CDR1 is MNHEY, CDR2 SMNVEV (reference sequence). The J segment lost 4 bases and the V segment lost 0 bases, leaving 4 bases of the junction unmatched. The length of the CDR3 is 15 residues. CDR3 region: CASSLSGTGRYEQYF. The CDR3, as DNA: TGTGCCAGCAGTTTATCCGGGACAGGGAGATACGAGCAGTACTTC.

The chain couples TRBV27 to TRBJ2-3; D is ambiguous. Trimming removed 6 bases at V and 6 bases at J, with 13 bases between. The germline V gene encodes CDR1 MNHEY and CDR2 SMNVEV (reference sequence). The CDR3 is 13 residues long. In DNA, the CDR3 is TGTGCCAGCAGGGAACTGTCTAAGGATACGCAGTATTTT. Translating gives CASRELSKDTQYF.

The chain joins TRBV30 to TRBJ2-7; D remains ambiguous. This CDR3 comprises 13 residues. Looked up from germline, CDR1 is GTSNPN and CDR2 is SVGIG (reference sequence). The V and J ends lost 2 bases and 3 bases respectively, with 11 bases between them. CDR3 in DNA: TGTGCCTGGAGTCCCGGCCCAGGCTACGAGCAGTACTTC. Residues: CAWSPGPGYEQYF. Based on the CDR3 plus reference TRBV30 and TRBJ2-7, the full variable domain is SQTIHQWPATLVQPVGSPLSLECTVEGTSNPNLYWYRQAAGRGLQLLFYSVGIGQISSEVPQNLSASRPQDRQFILSSKKLLLSDSGFYLCAWSPGPGYEQYFGPGTRLTVT.

The V call is TRBV7-2, the J call TRBJ2-2; 8 nucleotides match TRBD2. With 3 bases clipped from V and 5 bases from J, the junction kept 8 bases outside the gene matches. In germline, CDR1 is SGHTA, CDR2 FQGNSA. The CDR3 is 16 amino acids. This chain's CDR3 is CASSFASGSGTGELFF. The CDR3 DNA is TGTGCCAGCAGCTTTGCGAGCGGGAGTGGTACCGGGGAGCTGTTTTTT.

This chain links TRBV6-6 with TRBJ2-5; TRBD2 aligns across 12 bases. V gave up 5 bases and J gave up 3 bases; unmatched junction bases: 4. CDR1 and CDR2 from the germline V gene are MNHNY and SVGAGI (reference sequence). This CDR3 region has 15 residues. This CDR3 reads CASSPGLAGKETQYF. CDR3 sequence (DNA): TGTGCCAGCAGTCCCGGACTAGCGGGAAAAGAGACCCAGTACTTC.

This chain connects TRBV28 to TRBJ2-5; 8 bases align to TRBD2. There are 16 residues in the CDR3. Germline values: CDR1 MDHEN, CDR2 SYDVKM. With V trimmed by 4 bases and J by 5 bases, 12 bases remained unmatched. The DNA of the CDR3 is TGTGCCAGCAGTTCCGGGGTTCGGGGGGGCGTGGAGACCCAGTACTTC. Translated: CASSSGVRGGVETQYF.

The genes are TRBV27 and TRBJ1-2; no firm D call. Trimming took 3 bases from V and 8 from J, leaving 13 bases between them. The CDR3 consists of 13 residues. Germline lookup yields CDR1 MNHEY and CDR2 SMNVEV (reference sequence). The CDR3 DNA reads TGTGCCAGCAGTTTCACCCGAGGCTTGGGCTACACCTTC. Its protein is CASSFTRGLGYTF.

This clone was observed once. The chain employs TRBV10-1 and TRBJ2-2, with 8 bases that match TRBD1. The CDR3 contains 15 residues. J gave up 3 bases and V 6 bases, and 6 bases lay outside the gene matches. Germline V lookup: CDR1 WNHNN, CDR2 SYGVQD (reference sequence). Here the CDR3 reads CASSDGQGDTGELFF. The CDR3 DNA follows: TGCGCCAGCAGCGACGGACAGGGAGACACCGGGGAGCTGTTTTTT.